In its sample, the clone carrying this T cell receptor beta chain was seen once. The data belong to a study of control samples from healthy donors and cancer patients. Sequencing used immunoSEQ multiplex PCR; TCRdb keeps in-frame clones, though not all of them. The data show about 160,000 clones, roughly 94% seen once. Trimming at V came to 7 bases and at J to 3 bases, leaving 13 bases not matched to a gene. Germline CDR1 is GTSNPN and CDR2 is SVGIG (reference sequence). CDR3 size: 15 residues. Material: blood. The chain recombines TRBV30 with TRBJ1-2; TRBD1 aligns across 8 bases. This sequence was found in a middle-aged woman in good health. CDR3 protein: CASNPWTGRDYGYTF. The CDR3 nucleotides read TGTGCCTCCAACCCCTGGACAGGGAGGGACTATGGCTACACCTTC.